The 21 T cell receptor beta chains presented below share a single source sample, sequenced in a study of cytotoxic CD8 clonotypes in ibrutinib-treated CLL. Repertoires were generated with immunoSEQ multiplex PCR, while TCRdb's copy carries only in-frame clones and drops some. The repertoire holds some 93,000 clones, with 70% to 80% as singletons. The material was PBMCs, obtained after 12 months of ibrutinib treatment. All receptors come from a human donor with chronic lymphocytic leukemia.

The rearrangement uses TRBV29-1 and TRBJ1-1; D remains unclear. V was pared by 7 bases and J by 1 base, with 13 bases between. Germline CDR1 SQVTM, CDR2 ANQGSEA. The CDR3 loop spans 13 amino acids. This chain's CDR3 is CSAQQQTNTEAFF. The CDR3 region has the DNA TGCAGCGCACAACAGCAGACGAACACTGAAGCTTTCTTT.

In its sample, this clone was seen once. The gene calls are TRBV27 and TRBJ2-2; 8 positions match TRBD1. The CDR3 runs to 15 residues. The germline CDR1 and CDR2 sequences are MNHEY and SMNVEV (reference sequence). The V and J ends lost 3 bases and 4 bases, in that order; junction bases with no gene match: 4. The CDR3 reads CASSFRTGSTGELFF. CDR3 sequence (DNA): TGTGCCAGCAGTTTCCGGACAGGGAGCACCGGGGAGCTGTTTTTT.

This clone came up a few times. The V and J genes are TRBV14 and TRBJ1-6; unclear D gene. With 2 bases removed from V and 7 bases from J, the gap between germline ends came to 9 bases. Germline V lookup: CDR1 SGHDN, CDR2 FVKESK. This CDR3 spans 14 amino acids. The chain's CDR3 is CASSQLERNSPLHF. For the CDR3, the DNA is TGTGCCAGCAGCCAACTTGAACGGAATTCACCCCTCCACTTT.

The rearrangement uses TRBV11-3 and TRBJ1-1, with D perhaps TRBD1 (5 bases). The CDR3 runs to 15 residues. Trimming took off 3 bases at V and 6 bases at J, with 17 bases between the two ends. CDR1 is SGHNT, CDR2 YENEEA, per germline. The CDR3 loop is CASSFPGRRRSEAFF. The CDR3 DNA reads TGTGCCAGCAGCTTCCCGGGACGAAGGAGGTCTGAAGCTTTCTTT.

This clone appeared a single time. As DNA, the CDR3 is TGTGCCAGTAGTTTGAGAAGCGGCGGACTGACTTTC. Its translation is CASSLRSGGLTF. The chain is built from TRBV19 and TRBJ2-6; D might be TRBD2 (5 bases). The CDR3 extends over 12 amino acids. Germline-derived CDR1 and CDR2 are LNHDA and SQIVND (reference sequence). V was cut by 5 bases and J by 16 bases, with 15 bases left in between.

The V call is TRBV11-2, the J call TRBJ2-7; D gene unclear. CDR1 SGHAT and CDR2 FQNNGV come from the germline V gene. V was cut by 2 bases and J by 9 bases, with 17 bases left in between. The CDR3 has 14 amino acids. The CDR3 region is CASSLPGTIVSQYF. CDR3 sequence (DNA): TGTGCCAGCAGCTTACCAGGAACTATAGTTTCGCAGTACTTC.

The chain is built from TRBV7-2 and TRBJ1-1; D gene uncertain. V was pared by 0 bases and J by 4 bases, with 6 bases between. Germline values: CDR1 SGHTA, CDR2 FQGNSA. The CDR3 is made up of 13 amino acids. CDR3 residues: CASSLADGTEAFF. Here the CDR3 DNA reads TGTGCCAGCAGCTTAGCCGATGGCACTGAAGCTTTCTTT.

The chain joins TRBV7-9 to TRBJ1-1, with 9 bases that match TRBD1. V was clipped by 3 bases and J by 1 base; unmatched bases: 9. The CDR3 covers 17 residues. Germline CDR1 SEHNR, CDR2 FQNEAQ (reference sequence). The CDR3 protein is CASSLPQGAGRNTEAFF. The CDR3, as DNA: TGTGCCAGCAGCTTGCCACAGGGGGCTGGGAGGAACACTGAAGCTTTCTTT. The entire variable domain, with the rest obtained from reference TRBV7-9 and TRBJ1-1, is as follows: DTGVSQNPRHKITKRGQNVTFRCDPISEHNRLYWYRQTLGQGPEFLTYFQNEAQLEKSRLLSDRFSAERPKGSFSTLEIQRTEQGDSAMYLCASSLPQGAGRNTEAFFGQGTRLTVV.

The gene calls are TRBV14 and TRBJ2-7; D possibly corresponds to TRBD2 (5 bases). Trimming took off 3 bases at V and 6 bases at J, with 9 bases between the two ends. CDR3 length: 12 amino acids. Germline CDR1 SGHDN, CDR2 FVKESK. CDR3 residues: CASSQSGPEQYF. The CDR3 DNA follows: TGTGCCAGCAGCCAGAGCGGCCCCGAGCAGTACTTC. Full variable domain (rest looked up from reference TRBV14 and TRBJ2-7): EAGVTQFPSHSVIEKGQTVTLRCDPISGHDNLYWYRRVMGKEIKFLLHFVKESKQDESGMPNNRFLAERTGGTYSTLKVQPAELEDSGVYFCASSQSGPEQYFGPGTRLTVT.

This clone was observed a few times. The chain is built from TRBV19 and TRBJ1-5; a possible D gene is TRBD1 (6 bases). Per germline, CDR1 LNHDA and CDR2 SQIVND (reference sequence). V dropped 1 base and J dropped 6 bases, with 10 bases sitting between them. The CDR3 length is 14 residues. The CDR3 nucleotides are TGTGCCAGTAGTATAGCTGGGGGCGGTCAGCCCCAGCATTTT. Its translation: CASSIAGGGQPQHF.

This rearrangement joins TRBV15 to TRBJ1-4; D remains unclear. The CDR3 is 16 residues long. The V gene lost 2 bases and the J gene lost 0 bases, with 10 bases spanning the gap. Looked up from germline, CDR1 is LNHNV and CDR2 is YYDKDF (reference sequence). In DNA, the CDR3 is TGTGCCACCAGCAGATCTCGGGAAGCAACTAATGAAAAACTGTTTTTT. The encoded protein is CATSRSREATNEKLFF.

This chain connects TRBV7-3 to TRBJ2-7; D perhaps matches TRBD1 (5 bases). The CDR3 covers 14 residues. Trimming took 2 bases from V and 6 from J, leaving 14 bases between them. CDR1 is SGHTA and CDR2 is FQGTGA in the germline V gene. CDR3 in amino acids: CASSLLGPISEQYF. In nucleotides, the CDR3 is TGTGCCAGCAGCTTATTGGGGCCAATTAGCGAGCAGTACTTC.

This clone was seen a few times. As DNA, the CDR3 is TGTGCCAGCAGCCCAAGCTCCTACAATGAGCAGTTCTTC. It encodes CASSPSSYNEQFF. The chain combines TRBV14 with TRBJ2-1; no reliable D call. The V gene's germline CDR1 is SGHDN and CDR2 FVKESK. This CDR3 contains 13 residues. Trimming left V 4 bases short and J 0 bases short, with 4 bases between. The full variable domain, completed using reference TRBV14 and TRBJ2-1, is EAGVTQFPSHSVIEKGQTVTLRCDPISGHDNLYWYRRVMGKEIKFLLHFVKESKQDESGMPNNRFLAERTGGTYSTLKVQPAELEDSGVYFCASSPSSYNEQFFGPGTRLTVL.

The V and J genes are TRBV19 and TRBJ1-4; D is ambiguous. This CDR3 contains 14 residues. Looked up from germline, CDR1 is LNHDA and CDR2 is SQIVND (reference sequence). V was cut by 5 bases and J by 7 bases, with 14 bases left in between. The CDR3: CASSDRAAGEKLFF. The CDR3 DNA reads TGTGCCAGTAGTGACCGGGCCGCGGGTGAAAAACTGTTTTTT. The full variable domain, its missing parts supplied by reference TRBV19 and TRBJ1-4, is DGGITQSPKYLFRKEGQNVTLSCEQNLNHDAMYWYRQDPGQGLRLIYYSQIVNDFQKGDIAEGYSVSREKKESFPLTVTSAQKNPTAFYLCASSDRAAGEKLFFGSGTQLSVL.

This clone was counted only a few times. The chain couples TRBV7-2 to TRBJ2-3; 8 nucleotides align to TRBD2. V lost 6 bases, J lost 1 base, and 3 bases stayed unmatched. The CDR3 is made up of 14 amino acids. Germline assignment: CDR1 SGHTA and CDR2 FQGNSA. Here the CDR3 reads CASRRRGGTDTQYF. The CDR3 DNA is TGTGCCAGCAGACGGCGGGGGGGCACAGATACGCAGTATTTT.

The chain joins TRBV18 to TRBJ2-2; D possibly uses TRBD1 or TRBD2 (6 bases each). The CDR3 loop spans 14 amino acids. The germline V gene encodes CDR1 KGHSH and CDR2 LQKENI. V dropped 3 bases and J dropped 4 bases, with 9 bases sitting between them. The CDR3 here is CASSPSGATGELFF. CDR3 sequence (DNA): TGTGCCAGCTCACCTTCGGGGGCCACCGGGGAGCTGTTTTTT. The full variable domain, in which reference TRBV18 and TRBJ2-2 provide the parts outside the CDR3, is NAGVMQNPRHLVRRRGQEARLRCSPMKGHSHVYWYRQLPEEGLKFMVYLQKENIIDESGMPKERFSAEFPKEGPSILRIQQVVRGDSAAYFCASSPSGATGELFFGEGSRLTVL.

This chain joins TRBV7-3 and TRBJ2-5; D gene unclear. The germline gives CDR1 SGHTA, CDR2 FQGTGA. The V gene lost 1 base and the J gene lost 7 bases, with 13 bases spanning the gap. The CDR3 is 14 residues long. CDR3 sequence reads: CASSLNPSSGTQYF. CDR3 coding DNA: TGTGCCAGCAGCTTAAACCCGAGCTCGGGGACCCAGTACTTC.

The chain employs TRBV19 and TRBJ2-7; the match to TRBD2 covers 15 bases. CDR1 LNHDA and CDR2 SQIVND come from the germline V gene (reference sequence). CDR3 length: 20 amino acids. J lost 0 bases, V lost 9 bases, and 18 bases had no gene match. The CDR3 nucleotides are TGTGCCAGAGTAGACCGATCCCTAGGGACTAGCGGGGGGAGCTCCTACGAGCAGTACTTC. This codes for CARVDRSLGTSGGSSYEQYF.

With respect to this clone: Germline and junction disagree at one end, which may indicate a read error. The chain employs TRBV7-8 and TRBJ2-5, with 10 bases lining up with TRBD2. CDR1 is SGHVS and CDR2 is FQNEAQ in the germline V gene. The CDR3 totals 17 residues. CDR3 nucleotides: TGTGCCAGCAGCTTAGCTAGCGGGGGGTTTGTTCAAGAGAGCCAGTACTTC. As protein: CASSLASGGFVQESQYF.

The genes are TRBV5-1 and TRBJ1-3, with 7 bases identical to TRBD1. The V gene's germline CDR1 is SGHRS and CDR2 YFSETQ. V gave up 4 bases and J gave up 13 bases; unmatched junction bases: 14. The CDR3 consists of 14 residues. CDR3 sequence: CASSVDAGTASIYF. CDR3 DNA: TGCGCCAGCAGCGTGGATGCCGGGACAGCGAGTATATATTTT.

For this clone: The same CDR3 can be traced to other DNA sequences in this sample. The gene calls are TRBV18 and TRBJ2-5, with D tentatively TRBD1 (5 bases). The CDR3 sequence is 13 residues long. In germline, CDR1 is KGHSH, CDR2 LQKENI. V was clipped by 3 bases and J by 2 bases, with 7 bases between them. CDR3 in DNA: TGTGCCAGCTCACCCCGACAGCAAGAGACCCAGTACTTC. Its protein is CASSPRQQETQYF.